The T cell receptor (beta chain) described here comes from a study of cytomegalovirus exposure and HLA in healthy donors. Across the study: HLA-typed donors contributed 65 million to 85 million unique TCRs, which were held in an early data release. In terms of ancestry, the Caucasian-associated cluster contained 81% of the 350 to 450 genotyped donors.

PCR primers comprised 60 Vbeta and 13 Jbeta primers. Only in-frame clones appear in the TCRdb table, and some are missing; sequencing was by immunoSEQ multiplex PCR. The table has 150,000 to 200,000 clones, roughly 84% seen once. Study findings and constraints: A later analysis linked a missense DCLRE1C variant to TCR beta V- and J-gene trimming. In vitro experiments confirmed that a few CMV-associated chains were specific for CMV antigens.

The junction had 13 bases not matched to a gene; V was cut back by 5 bases and J by 1 base. CDR1 is SGHTA and CDR2 is FQGNSA in the germline V gene. The CDR3 covers 18 residues. About this clone: What it recognizes is unknown.

V gene TRBV7-2 combines with J gene TRBJ2-1; 8 nucleotides match TRBD1. The receptor's source is a man between 18 and 29 years old in good health and CMV-seropositive. The sequencing input was PBMCs. The CDR3: CASSQDRDRSISYNEQFF. CDR3 DNA: TGTGCCAGCAGCCAGGACAGGGATCGTAGTATATCCTACAATGAGCAGTTCTTC.